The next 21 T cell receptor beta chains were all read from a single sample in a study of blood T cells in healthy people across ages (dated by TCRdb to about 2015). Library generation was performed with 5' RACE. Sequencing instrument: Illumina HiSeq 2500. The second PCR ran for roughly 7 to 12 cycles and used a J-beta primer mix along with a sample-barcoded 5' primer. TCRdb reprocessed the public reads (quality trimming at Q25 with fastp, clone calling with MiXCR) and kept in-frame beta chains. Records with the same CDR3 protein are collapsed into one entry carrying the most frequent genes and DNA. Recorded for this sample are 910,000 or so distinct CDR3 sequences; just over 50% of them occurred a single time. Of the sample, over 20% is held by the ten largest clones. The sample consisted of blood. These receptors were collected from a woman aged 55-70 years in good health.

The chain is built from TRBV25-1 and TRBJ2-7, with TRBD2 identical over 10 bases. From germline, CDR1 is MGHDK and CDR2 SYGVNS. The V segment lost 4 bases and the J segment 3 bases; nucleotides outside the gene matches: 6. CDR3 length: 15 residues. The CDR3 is CASSASSGSFYEQYF. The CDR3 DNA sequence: TGTGCCAGCAGTGCGTCTAGCGGGAGTTTCTACGAGCAGTACTTC.

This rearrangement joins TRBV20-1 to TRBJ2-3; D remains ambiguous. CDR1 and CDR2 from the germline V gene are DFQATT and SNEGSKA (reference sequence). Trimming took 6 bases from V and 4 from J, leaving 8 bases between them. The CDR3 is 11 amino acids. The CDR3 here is CSASAADTQYF. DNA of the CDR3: TGCAGTGCAAGCGCGGCAGATACGCAGTATTTT.

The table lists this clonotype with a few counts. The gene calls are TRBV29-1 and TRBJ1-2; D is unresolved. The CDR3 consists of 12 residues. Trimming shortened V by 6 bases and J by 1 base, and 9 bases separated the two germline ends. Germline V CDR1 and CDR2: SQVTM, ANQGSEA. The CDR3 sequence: CSVKGNNYGYTF. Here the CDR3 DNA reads TGCAGCGTGAAAGGGAATAACTATGGCTACACCTTC.

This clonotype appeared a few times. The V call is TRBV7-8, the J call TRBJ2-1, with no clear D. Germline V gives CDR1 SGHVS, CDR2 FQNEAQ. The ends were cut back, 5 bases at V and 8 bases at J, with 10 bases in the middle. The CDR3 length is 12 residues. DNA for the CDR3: TGTGCCAGCAGCCAAGGCGGCCATGAGCAGTTCTTC. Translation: CASSQGGHEQFF.

The CDR3 sequence is CASSSVQEALPYEQYF. CDR3 sequence (DNA): TGTGCCAGCAGCTCCGTCCAGGAGGCTCTTCCCTACGAGCAGTACTTC. The rearrangement links TRBV13 to TRBJ2-7; D might be TRBD2 (5 bases). Germline CDR1 is PRHDT and CDR2 is FYEKMQ (reference sequence). Trimming left V 4 bases short and J 2 bases short, with 18 bases between. This CDR3 is built from 16 residues.

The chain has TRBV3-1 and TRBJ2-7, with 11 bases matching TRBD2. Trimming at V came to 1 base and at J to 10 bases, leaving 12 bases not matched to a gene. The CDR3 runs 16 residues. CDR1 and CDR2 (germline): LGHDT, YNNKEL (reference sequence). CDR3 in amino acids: CASSQGTSGSGEAQYF. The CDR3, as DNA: TGTGCCAGCAGCCAAGGAACTAGCGGGAGCGGAGAGGCCCAGTACTTC.

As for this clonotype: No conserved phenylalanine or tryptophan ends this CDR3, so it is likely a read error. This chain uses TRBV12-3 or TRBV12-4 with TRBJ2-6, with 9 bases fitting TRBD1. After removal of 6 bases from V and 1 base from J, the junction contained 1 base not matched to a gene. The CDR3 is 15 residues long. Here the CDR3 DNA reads TGTGCCAGCAGAGACAGGGGGTCTGGGGCCAACGTCCTGACTTTA. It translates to CASRDRGSGANVLTL.

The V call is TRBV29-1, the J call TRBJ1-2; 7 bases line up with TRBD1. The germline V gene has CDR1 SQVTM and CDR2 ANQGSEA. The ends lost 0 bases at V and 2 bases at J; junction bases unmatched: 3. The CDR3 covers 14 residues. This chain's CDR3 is CSVEEGTANYGYTF. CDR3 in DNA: TGCAGCGTTGAAGAGGGGACAGCCAACTATGGCTACACCTTC.

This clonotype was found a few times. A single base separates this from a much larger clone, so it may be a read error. Here the CDR3 reads CASSQGGTSSYNEQYF. The CDR3, as DNA: TGTGCCAGCAGCCAAGGTGGGACTAGCTCCTACAATGAGCAGTACTTC. The J gene is TRBJ2-1, the V gene TRBV4-2; TRBD2 agrees at 9 bases. The J call may not be correct, given that the DNA end is closer to TRBJ2-7. Germline V gene lookup returns CDR1 LGHNA and CDR2 YNFKEQ. There are 16 residues in the CDR3.

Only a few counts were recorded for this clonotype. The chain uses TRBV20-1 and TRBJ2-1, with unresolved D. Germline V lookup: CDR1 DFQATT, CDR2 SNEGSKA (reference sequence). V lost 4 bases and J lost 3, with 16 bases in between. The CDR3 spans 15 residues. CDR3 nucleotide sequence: TGCAGTGCTAAAAAGGATAGGCTGATCTACAATGAGCAGTTCTTC. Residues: CSAKKDRLIYNEQFF.

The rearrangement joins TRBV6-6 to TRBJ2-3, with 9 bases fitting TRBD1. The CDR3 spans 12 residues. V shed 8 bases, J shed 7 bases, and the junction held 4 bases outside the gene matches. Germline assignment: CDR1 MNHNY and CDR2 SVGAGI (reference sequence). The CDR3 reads CASRDRENTQYF. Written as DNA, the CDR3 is TGTGCCAGCCGGGACAGGGAAAATACGCAGTATTTT.

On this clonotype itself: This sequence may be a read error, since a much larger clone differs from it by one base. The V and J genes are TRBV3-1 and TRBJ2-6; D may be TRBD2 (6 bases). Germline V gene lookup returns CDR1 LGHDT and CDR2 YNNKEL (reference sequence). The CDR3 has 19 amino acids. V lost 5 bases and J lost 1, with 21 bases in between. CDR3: CASSFRWNSGRSGANVLTF. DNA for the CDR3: TGTGCCAGCAGCTTTCGATGGAATAGCGGTAGGTCTGGGGCCAACGTCCTGACTTTC.

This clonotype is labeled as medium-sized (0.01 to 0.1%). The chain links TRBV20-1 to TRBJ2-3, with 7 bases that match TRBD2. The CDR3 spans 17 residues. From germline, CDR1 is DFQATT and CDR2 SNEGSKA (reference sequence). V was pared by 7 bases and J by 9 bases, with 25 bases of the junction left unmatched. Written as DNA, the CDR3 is TGCAGTGTCGCCCAGGACTATAGCGGGTATGATGTGGGAACGCAGTATTTT. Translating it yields CSVAQDYSGYDVGTQYF.

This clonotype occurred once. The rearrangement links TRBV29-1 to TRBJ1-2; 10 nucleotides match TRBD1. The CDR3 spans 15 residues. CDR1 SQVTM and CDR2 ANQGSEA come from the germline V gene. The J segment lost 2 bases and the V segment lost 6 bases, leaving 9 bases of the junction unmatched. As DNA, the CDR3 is TGCAGCGTCGAGCCGGGACAGGGGCAAAACTATGGCTACACCTTC. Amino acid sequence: CSVEPGQGQNYGYTF.

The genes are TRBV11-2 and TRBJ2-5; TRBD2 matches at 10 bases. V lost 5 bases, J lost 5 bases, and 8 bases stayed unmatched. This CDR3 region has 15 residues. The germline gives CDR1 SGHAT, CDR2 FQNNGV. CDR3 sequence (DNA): TGTGCCAGCAGCAAAGCGGGAGGGCCTGCGGAGACCCAGTACTTC. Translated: CASSKAGGPAETQYF.

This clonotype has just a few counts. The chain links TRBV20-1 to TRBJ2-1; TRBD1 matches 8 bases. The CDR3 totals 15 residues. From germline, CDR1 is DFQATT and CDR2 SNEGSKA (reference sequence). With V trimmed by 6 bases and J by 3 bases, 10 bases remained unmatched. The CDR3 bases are TGCAGTGCCCTAGGCGCAGGGGGCTTCTACAATGAGCAGTTCTTC. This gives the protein CSALGAGGFYNEQFF.

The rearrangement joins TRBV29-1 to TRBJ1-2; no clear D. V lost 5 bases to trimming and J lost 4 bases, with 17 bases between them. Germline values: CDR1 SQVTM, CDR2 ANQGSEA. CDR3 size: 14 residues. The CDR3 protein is CSVRGPDESYGYTF. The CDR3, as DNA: TGCAGCGTTAGAGGGCCGGACGAGAGCTATGGCTACACCTTC.

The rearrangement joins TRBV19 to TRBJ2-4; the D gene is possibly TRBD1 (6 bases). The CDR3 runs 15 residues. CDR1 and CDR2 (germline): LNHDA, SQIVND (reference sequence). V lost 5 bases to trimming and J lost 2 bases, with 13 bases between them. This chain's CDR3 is CASSGNRVSKNIQYF. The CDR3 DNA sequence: TGTGCCAGTAGTGGTAACAGGGTTTCCAAAAACATTCAGTACTTC. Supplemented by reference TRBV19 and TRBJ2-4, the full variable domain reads DGGITQSPKYLFRKEGQNVTLSCEQNLNHDAMYWYRQDPGQGLRLIYYSQIVNDFQKGDIAEGYSVSREKKESFPLTVTSAQKNPTAFYLCASSGNRVSKNIQYFGAGTRLSVL.

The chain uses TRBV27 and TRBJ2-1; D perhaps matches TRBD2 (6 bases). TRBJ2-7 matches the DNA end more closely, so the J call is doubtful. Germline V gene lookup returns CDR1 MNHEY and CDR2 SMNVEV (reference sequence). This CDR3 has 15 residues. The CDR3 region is CASSLDRERYNEQYF. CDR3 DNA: TGTGCCAGCAGTCTCGATCGGGAGCGGTACAATGAGCAGTACTTC.

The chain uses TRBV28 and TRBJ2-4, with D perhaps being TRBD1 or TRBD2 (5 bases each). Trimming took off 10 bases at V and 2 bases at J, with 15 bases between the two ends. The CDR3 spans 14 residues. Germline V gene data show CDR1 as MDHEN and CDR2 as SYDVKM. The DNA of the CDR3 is TGTGCCACGGGACGGGGAAGGACCAAAAACATTCAGTACTTC. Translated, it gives CATGRGRTKNIQYF.

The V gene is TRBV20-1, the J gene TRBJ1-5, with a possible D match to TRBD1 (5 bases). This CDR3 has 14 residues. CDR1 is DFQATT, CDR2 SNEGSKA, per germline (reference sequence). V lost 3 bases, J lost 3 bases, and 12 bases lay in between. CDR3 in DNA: TGCAGTGCTAGCTCCGGGACCTCCAATCAGCCCCAGCATTTT. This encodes CSASSGTSNQPQHF.